Shown below are 31 T cell receptor beta chains from a single sample sequenced in a study of beta chain features in type 1 diabetes. Expressed TCRB transcripts got sequenced, as all isolated RNA was reverse transcribed. Profiled with immunoSEQ multiplex PCR; TCRdb holds only in-frame clones, not every one. The sample has hundreds of thousands of clones; around an eighth are singletons. No cognate antigen is known for these TCRs. General study points: Shortening that was moderate but significant affected the TCRB CDR3s of Type 1 diabetes patients in all four CD4+ subsets.

The sequenced material came from naive CD4+ T cells from blood. All receptors derive from a young man with type 1 diabetes.

This clone has a handful of counts. V gene TRBV30 combines with J gene TRBJ1-6; no definite D call. Germline V gene sequence: CDR1 GTSNPN, CDR2 SVGIG (reference sequence). The CDR3 runs 12 residues. V lost 1 base and J lost 9, with 7 bases in between. The CDR3 loop reads CAWSGSTSPLHF. In DNA form, the CDR3 reads TGTGCCTGGAGTGGCTCCACTTCACCCCTCCACTTT. Full variable domain (rest looked up from reference TRBV30 and TRBJ1-6): SQTIHQWPATLVQPVGSPLSLECTVEGTSNPNLYWYRQAAGRGLQLLFYSVGIGQISSEVPQNLSASRPQDRQFILSSKKLLLSDSGFYLCAWSGSTSPLHFGNGTRLTVT.

As regards this clone: Other DNA sequences in the sample encode the same CDR3. The rearrangement joins TRBV19 to TRBJ1-1; D ambiguous. Germline-derived CDR1 and CDR2 are LNHDA and SQIVND (reference sequence). CDR3 length: 12 residues. V lost 3 bases and J lost 1, with 3 bases in between. CDR3 sequence (DNA): TGTGCCAGTAGTATCGAGAACACTGAAGCTTTCTTT. Protein product: CASSIENTEAFF. Combining the CDR3 with reference TRBV19 and TRBJ1-1 gives the whole variable domain DGGITQSPKYLFRKEGQNVTLSCEQNLNHDAMYWYRQDPGQGLRLIYYSQIVNDFQKGDIAEGYSVSREKKESFPLTVTSAQKNPTAFYLCASSIENTEAFFGQGTRLTVV.

V is TRBV30 and J is TRBJ1-2; unclear D gene. Germline lookup yields CDR1 GTSNPN and CDR2 SVGIG (reference sequence). V was clipped by 1 base and J by 5 bases, with 8 bases between them. The CDR3 covers 12 residues. As DNA, the CDR3 is TGTGCCTGGAGTGCTCGGGGTTATGGCTACACCTTC. Protein: CAWSARGYGYTF.

The table lists this clone with a few counts. The chain recombines TRBV7-2 with TRBJ1-1, with D possibly being TRBD1 (5 bases). Germline V gene data show CDR1 as SGHTA and CDR2 as FQGNSA. The CDR3 runs 13 residues. The germline V and J ends were trimmed by 5 bases and 1 base, with 8 bases remaining between them. CDR3 amino acids: CASSAGGNTEAFF. In nucleotides, the CDR3 is TGTGCCAGCAGCGCGGGGGGGAACACTGAAGCTTTCTTT.

Worth noting for this clone: This same CDR3 is encoded by further DNA sequences in the sample. This chain links TRBV5-1 with TRBJ1-1; D perhaps matches TRBD1 (5 bases). Between the trimmed V and J ends, which lost 2 bases and 3 bases, there was a span of 8 bases. Per germline, CDR1 SGHRS and CDR2 YFSETQ. The CDR3 has 13 residues. CDR3 nucleotides: TGCGCCAGCAGCTTACAGGTCGACACTGAAGCTTTCTTT. As protein: CASSLQVDTEAFF.

The chain joins TRBV5-6 to TRBJ1-1; tentatively, D is TRBD1 (5 bases). Between the trimmed V and J ends, which lost 2 bases and 4 bases, there was a span of 12 bases. Germline lookup yields CDR1 SGHDT and CDR2 YYEEEE. The CDR3 runs to 14 residues. CDR3 loop: CASSFQGLGTEAFF. The CDR3 bases are TGTGCCAGCAGCTTTCAGGGTTTGGGCACTGAAGCTTTCTTT.

The chain has TRBV4-1 and TRBJ2-5, with D possibly TRBD1 on 6 matching bases. Trimming shortened V by 1 base and J by 5 bases, and 11 bases separated the two germline ends. This CDR3 has 14 amino acids. CDR1 MGHRA and CDR2 YSYEKL come from the germline V gene. CDR3 in DNA: TGCGCCAGCAGCCAAGTGGGGGCCCTGGAGACCCAGTACTTC. Translation gives CASSQVGALETQYF.

The chain is built from TRBV29-1 and TRBJ1-2; D is perhaps TRBD1 (6 bases). The germline gives CDR1 SQVTM, CDR2 ANQGSEA. This CDR3 has 13 residues. The V and J ends lost 7 bases and 6 bases respectively, with 18 bases between them. The CDR3 nucleotides are TGCAGCGCTAACTTTGCGGGGGGCCATGGCTACACCTTC. Protein: CSANFAGGHGYTF.

This clone was recorded a few times. V usage is TRBV29-1 and J usage is TRBJ1-1, with no clear D. V was shortened by 6 bases and J by 11 bases, with 19 bases between the two germline ends. This CDR3 comprises 12 residues. Germline-derived CDR1 and CDR2 are SQVTM and ANQGSEA. CDR3: CSVGRDGQQAFF. The DNA for the CDR3 is TGCAGCGTCGGCCGCGACGGGCAGCAGGCTTTCTTT.

This clone was seen a few times. The J gene is TRBJ2-3, the V gene TRBV6-5, with 8 bases that match TRBD2. The CDR3 has 14 amino acids. Germline CDR1 and CDR2: MNHEY and SVGAGI. The J segment lost 0 bases and the V segment lost 6 bases, leaving 2 bases of the junction unmatched. The CDR3 sequence: CASSASGSTDTQYF. CDR3 nucleotide sequence: TGTGCCAGCAGCGCTAGCGGGAGCACAGATACGCAGTATTTT.

The chain recombines TRBV2 with TRBJ1-6; D might be TRBD1 (5 bases). The germline V and J ends were trimmed by 2 bases and 10 bases, with 21 bases remaining between them. Germline CDR1 is SNHLY and CDR2 is FYNNEI. This CDR3 is built from 17 residues. In nucleotides, the CDR3 is TGTGCCAGCAGTGAATCGGTGGCAGGACAATTGGGCTCACCCCTCCACTTT. Translated: CASSESVAGQLGSPLHF.

This clone was found a few times. The same CDR3 also results from other DNA sequences found in this sample. This chain connects TRBV20-1 to TRBJ1-1; TRBD1 might be the D (5 bases). V dropped 3 bases and J dropped 10 bases, with 12 bases sitting between them. The CDR3 sequence is 11 residues long. Germline CDR1 and CDR2: DFQATT and SNEGSKA (reference sequence). CDR3 sequence reads: CSASSGGRAFF. In DNA, the CDR3 is TGCAGTGCTAGTAGTGGGGGTCGAGCTTTCTTT.

This clone was seen only a few times. The chain uses TRBV6-5 and TRBJ1-5; 7 nucleotides agree with TRBD1. This CDR3 has 12 amino acids. The germline gives CDR1 MNHEY, CDR2 SVGAGI. Losses at the gene ends were 11 bases for V and 5 bases for J; bases not matched to a gene: 6. The chain's CDR3 is CARDSFDQPQHF. The CDR3 region has the DNA TGTGCCCGGGACAGTTTTGATCAGCCCCAGCATTTT.

The chain uses TRBV10-3 and TRBJ2-6; D is unclear. The CDR3 length is 16 residues. CDR1 ENHRY and CDR2 SYGVKD come from the germline V gene. The germline V and J ends were trimmed by 0 bases and 2 bases, with 8 bases remaining between them. Here the CDR3 reads CAISESTGAGANVLTF. DNA of the CDR3: TGTGCCATCAGTGAGTCGACGGGTGCTGGGGCCAACGTCCTGACTTTC.

This clone was seen a handful of times. The sample carries other DNA sequences with the same CDR3. This chain uses TRBV5-1 with TRBJ2-3; TRBD2 agrees at 11 bases. V lost 1 base and J lost 3; bases outside the gene matches: 1. Germline V lookup: CDR1 SGHRS, CDR2 YFSETQ. CDR3 size: 15 residues. The CDR3 here is CASSLTSGGTDTQYF. CDR3 nucleotides: TGCGCCAGCAGCTTGACTAGCGGGGGTACAGATACGCAGTATTTT. Combining the CDR3 with reference TRBV5-1 and TRBJ2-3 gives the whole variable domain KAGVTQTPRYLIKTRGQQVTLSCSPISGHRSVSWYQQTPGQGLQFLFEYFSETQRNKGNFPGRFSGRQFSNSRSEMNVSTLELGDSALYLCASSLTSGGTDTQYFGPGTRLTVL.

With respect to this clone: At the DNA level, this CDR3 is encoded by other sequences in the same sample as well. The genes are TRBV28 and TRBJ2-7; tentative D call: TRBD1 (6 bases). The CDR3 sequence is 13 residues long. Per the germline V gene, CDR1 is MDHEN and CDR2 is SYDVKM. Trimming stripped 5 bases from V and 2 bases from J, with 10 bases between. The CDR3 reads CASSRQVAYEQYF. CDR3 nucleotide sequence: TGTGCCAGCAGTCGACAGGTTGCCTACGAGCAGTACTTC.

This chain joins TRBV5-1 and TRBJ2-5, with D possibly matching TRBD2 (6 bases). Trimming took 6 bases from V and 3 from J, leaving 18 bases between them. Germline V gives CDR1 SGHRS, CDR2 YFSETQ. This CDR3 region has 15 residues. CDR3 in DNA: TGCGCCAGCACCCCTTCCCCCGGGACTGAAGAGACCCAGTACTTC. Amino acid sequence: CASTPSPGTEETQYF.

This clone was detected a few times. The rearrangement joins TRBV2 to TRBJ1-1, with 11 positions matching TRBD1. Germline V gives CDR1 SNHLY, CDR2 FYNNEI. The CDR3 has 15 amino acids. J was trimmed by 5 bases and V by 4 bases; bases with no gene match: 6. Here the CDR3 reads CASSGDRGSETEAFF. The CDR3 nucleotides are TGTGCCAGCAGTGGGGACAGGGGGTCGGAGACTGAAGCTTTCTTT.

The table lists this clone with a few counts. The chain carries TRBV7-2 and TRBJ2-3, with TRBD2 matching over 7 bases. With V trimmed by 10 bases and J by 5 bases, 12 bases remained unmatched. CDR3 size: 14 residues. Germline CDR1 and CDR2: SGHTA and FQGNSA. The DNA of the CDR3 is TGTGCCACCTACTATCCGGGGGAGGGAGATACGCAGTATTTT. Translated, it gives CATYYPGEGDTQYF.

This clone appeared a few times. The chain links TRBV5-5 to TRBJ2-3, with no clear D. Germline lookup yields CDR1 SGHKS and CDR2 YYEKEE (reference sequence). The V gene lost 4 bases and the J gene lost 4 bases, with 7 bases spanning the gap. The CDR3 loop spans 12 amino acids. The CDR3 loop is CASSPLADTQYF. Written as DNA, the CDR3 is TGTGCCAGCAGCCCGTTGGCAGATACGCAGTATTTT.

This clone has only a few counts. This sequence joins TRBV30 and TRBJ2-5; 15 positions agree with TRBD2. The DNA end favors TRBJ2-7, so the J call may be wrong. The CDR3 is made up of 16 amino acids. Per germline, CDR1 GTSNPN and CDR2 SVGIG (reference sequence). DNA for the CDR3: TGTGCCTGGAGTCTACCTCCGGGACTAGCGGGAGGCGAGCAGTACTTC. Amino acid sequence: CAWSLPPGLAGGEQYF.

The chain joins TRBV7-9 to TRBJ1-5; TRBD1 matches 7 bases. This CDR3 contains 12 residues. With 5 bases clipped from V and 6 bases from J, the junction kept 1 base outside the gene matches. Per germline, CDR1 SEHNR and CDR2 FQNEAQ (reference sequence). CDR3 sequence reads: CASSHRGQPQHF. DNA for the CDR3: TGTGCCAGCAGCCACAGGGGTCAGCCCCAGCATTTT.

In regard to this clone: Other DNA sequences from this sample encode an identical CDR3 as well. The chain links TRBV7-2 to TRBJ2-5, with 10 bases fitting TRBD2. Trimming cost V 1 base and J 1 base; bases outside gene matches: 3. CDR3 length: 16 residues. From germline, CDR1 is SGHTA and CDR2 FQGNSA. This chain's CDR3 is CASSLVASGGQETQYF. CDR3 sequence (DNA): TGTGCCAGCAGCTTAGTCGCTAGCGGGGGCCAAGAGACCCAGTACTTC.

This clone was seen only a few times. The chain uses TRBV28 and TRBJ1-6, with D hard to call. Germline loops: CDR1 MDHEN, CDR2 SYDVKM. V lost 5 bases and J lost 9, with 5 bases in between. There are 11 residues in the CDR3. The CDR3, as DNA: TGTGCCAGCAGTCGGAGTTCACCCCTCCACTTT. Translation gives CASSRSSPLHF.

There are a few counts of this clone. The V call is TRBV30, the J call TRBJ2-3, with 8 bases identical to TRBD2. CDR3 length: 18 residues. Germline V lookup: CDR1 GTSNPN, CDR2 SVGIG (reference sequence). Trimming at V came to 0 bases and at J to 4 bases, leaving 15 bases not matched to a gene. The DNA for the CDR3 is TGTGCCTGGAGTGTACGCCCCCGTGGCGGGGGGCCCTCAGATACGCAGTATTTT. It is translated as CAWSVRPRGGGPSDTQYF.

To note about this clone: A much bigger clone sits one base away, suggesting this may be a read error. The CDR3 here is CASSLEKTQYF. The DNA for the CDR3 is TGTGCCAGCAGCTTAGAAAAGACCCAGTACTTC. The J gene is TRBJ2-5, the V gene TRBV7-6; D not resolved. The CDR3 runs 11 residues. Germline lookup yields CDR1 SGHVS and CDR2 FNYEAQ. Trimming cost V 1 base and J 6 bases, with 3 bases left between them.

This clone showed up just a few times. V usage is TRBV27 and J usage is TRBJ2-5, with D unclear. V lost 6 bases and J 5 bases, leaving 13 bases between the germline ends. CDR1 is MNHEY, CDR2 SMNVEV, per germline (reference sequence). The CDR3 has 13 amino acids. CDR3 region: CASSAGPRETQYF. DNA of the CDR3: TGTGCCAGCAGCGCTGGACCTAGGGAGACCCAGTACTTC.

This clone was observed a handful of times. The rearrangement joins TRBV25-1 to TRBJ2-7; 7 bases align to TRBD2. Germline V lookup: CDR1 MGHDK, CDR2 SYGVNS. The CDR3 sequence is 12 residues long. V was clipped by 5 bases and J by 6 bases; unmatched bases: 4. The CDR3 reads CASSPPGGEQYF. The DNA for the CDR3 is TGTGCCAGCAGTCCACCGGGGGGCGAGCAGTACTTC.

V is TRBV18 and J is TRBJ1-1; D is unresolved. V lost 0 bases and J 3 bases, leaving 11 bases between the germline ends. The CDR3 has 15 amino acids. Germline CDR1 is KGHSH and CDR2 is LQKENI. The CDR3 spells CASSPPGAWDTEAFF. The DNA of the CDR3 is TGTGCCAGCTCACCACCCGGAGCTTGGGACACTGAAGCTTTCTTT.

The gene calls are TRBV5-4 and TRBJ1-1, with D possibly matching TRBD1 (6 bases). Per the germline V gene, CDR1 is SGHNT and CDR2 is YYREEE (reference sequence). There are 14 residues in the CDR3. V was clipped by 2 bases and J by 5 bases, with 13 bases between them. Here the CDR3 reads CASSLSGGPTEAFF. The DNA for the CDR3 is TGTGCCAGCAGCTTATCGGGGGGCCCGACTGAAGCTTTCTTT.

The chain joins TRBV30 to TRBJ1-2, with 10 bases fitting TRBD1. Looked up from germline, CDR1 is GTSNPN and CDR2 is SVGIG (reference sequence). V shed 5 bases, J shed 7 bases, and the junction held 10 bases outside the gene matches. The CDR3 is 14 residues long. CDR3 in DNA: TGTGCCTGGGACTGGGGGGACAGGGGAATTGGCTACACCTTC. It yields the protein CAWDWGDRGIGYTF.